The 5 T cell receptor beta chains listed next were all sequenced from one sample in a study of T cell responses to AZD1222 COVID-19 vaccine (dated by TCRdb to about 2021). The library was obtained by the immunoSEQ multiplex PCR assay. The table was pulled from immuneACCESS by TCRdb, which kept in-frame rearrangements only. Such tables lose some clones; where checked, under half of the loss comes from unresolved V genes, and the rest has no known cause. Within this sample are some 95,000 clones, with less than 90% of them counted one time only. In total, the top ten clones hold roughly 3.7% of the sample. In the paper's terms, the time point label means: baseline before first vaccination. The material was peripheral blood, obtained on day 0 of AZD1222 vaccination. These receptors were collected from an adult in good health.

The genes are TRBV7-2 and TRBJ2-2; maybe TRBD1 (6 bases). Germline CDR1 and CDR2: SGHTA and FQGNSA. The V end lost 5 bases, the J end lost 1 base, and 11 bases lay between the germline ends. This CDR3 has 15 residues. CDR3 amino acids: CASSARTVNTGELFF. The CDR3 DNA reads as TGTGCCAGCAGCGCCCGGACAGTGAACACCGGGGAGCTGTTTTTT.

The chain is built from TRBV27 and TRBJ1-2, with 8 bases aligning to TRBD1. Unmatched junction bases numbered 13, after V lost 0 bases and J lost 4 bases. Germline CDR1 reads MNHEY; CDR2 reads SMNVEV (reference sequence). This CDR3 contains 18 residues. Here the CDR3 reads CASSLSTHGRGQAYGYTF. The CDR3 DNA reads as TGTGCCAGCAGTTTATCGACCCACGGCAGGGGGCAGGCCTATGGCTACACCTTC.

The chain combines TRBV4-1 with TRBJ1-1, with 8 nucleotides matching TRBD1. Trimming at V came to 7 bases and at J to 4 bases, leaving 14 bases not matched to a gene. This CDR3 spans 16 amino acids. Germline V lookup: CDR1 MGHRA, CDR2 YSYEKL. As DNA, the CDR3 is TGCGCCAGCAACCCCATAGGACAGGGATTGCGCACTGAAGCTTTCTTT. Protein product: CASNPIGQGLRTEAFF.

This chain connects TRBV30 to TRBJ1-4; D is possibly TRBD1 (5 bases). Germline CDR1 and CDR2: GTSNPN and SVGIG (reference sequence). Trimming took off 2 bases at V and 10 bases at J, with 14 bases between the two ends. The CDR3 runs to 13 residues. The CDR3 region is CAWSQRGDGKLFF. CDR3 coding DNA: TGTGCCTGGAGTCAACGGGGGGACGGAAAACTGTTTTTT.

The chain is built from TRBV5-1 and TRBJ2-3; no reliable D call. Trimming took 2 bases from V and 6 from J, leaving 13 bases between them. The CDR3 is 14 residues long. CDR1 and CDR2 (germline): SGHRS, YFSETQ. The CDR3, as DNA: TGCGCCAGCAGCTTTCTACCAACGGCGGATACGCAGTATTTT. Translation gives CASSFLPTADTQYF.